This TCR beta chain was sequenced in a study of cytomegalovirus exposure and HLA in healthy donors. Primers included in the PCR were 60 Vbeta and 13 Jbeta primers. Profiled with immunoSEQ multiplex PCR; TCRdb holds only in-frame clones, not every one. Altogether about 160,000 clones are present, roughly 85% being singletons, with the ten largest covering about 1.3%. Healthy bone marrow donors made up the cohort. Germline V gives CDR1 MNHEY, CDR2 SVGAGI. The CDR3 runs to 15 residues. The V gene end was trimmed by 5 bases and the J gene end by 4 bases; junction bases not matched to a gene: 3. The TCR was taken from a woman aged 50 to 60 in good health and CMV-seronegative. The sequencing input was PBMCs. The V and J genes are TRBV6-5 and TRBJ2-1, with 12 bases identical to TRBD2. The CDR3 spells CASSPLAGGYNEQFF. Written as DNA, the CDR3 is TGTGCCAGCAGTCCACTAGCGGGGGGATACAATGAGCAGTTCTTC.